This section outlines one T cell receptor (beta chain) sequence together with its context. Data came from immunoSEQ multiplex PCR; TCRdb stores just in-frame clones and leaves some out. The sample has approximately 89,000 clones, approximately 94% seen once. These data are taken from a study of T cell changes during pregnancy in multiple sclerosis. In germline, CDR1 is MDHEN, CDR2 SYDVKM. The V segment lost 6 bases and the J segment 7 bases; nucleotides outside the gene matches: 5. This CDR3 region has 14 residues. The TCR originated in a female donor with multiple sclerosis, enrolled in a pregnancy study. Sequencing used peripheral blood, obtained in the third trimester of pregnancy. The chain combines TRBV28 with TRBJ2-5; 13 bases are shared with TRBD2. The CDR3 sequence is CASSPGLAGTTQYF. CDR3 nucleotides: TGTGCCAGCAGCCCGGGACTAGCGGGGACGACCCAGTACTTC.